The rows below give T cell receptor beta chains drawn from one sample of a study of response to subunit inactivated influenza vaccine. A single record per CDR3 protein comes from TCRdb applying MiXCR to the RT-PCR reads. The top ten hold roughly 11% of the sample, which has 630,000 or so distinct CDR3 sequences, around a sixth seen once. Sequencing was performed on PBMCs from blood, taken about 13 days after vaccination. The receptors stem from a man aged 50-59 years who received an inactivated influenza vaccine. CDR3s include the opening cysteine and the closing phenylalanine or tryptophan. A D gene is named only where the DNA matches it firmly. Size tells how often a clone was seen (once, few, many) or the class of an expanded clone, and some rows leave it out.

d_call: -; v_call: TRBV20-1; j_call: TRBJ2-2; clone_size: few; cdr3_nt: TGCAGTGCTACTCCCCAAGGGGAGCTGTTTTTT; cdr3_aa: CSATPQGELFF
d_call: -; v_call: TRBV12-3/TRBV12-4; j_call: TRBJ1-2; clone_size: few; cdr3_nt: TGTGCCAGCACCCCGAGTCGGGGGGCAAGCTATGGCTACACCTTC; cdr3_aa: CASTPSRGASYGYTF
d_call: TRBD1; v_call: TRBV20-1; j_call: TRBJ2-5; clone_size: -; cdr3_nt: TGCAGTGCTAGAAGTCGACAGGGCCAAGAGACCCAGTACTTC; cdr3_aa: CSARSRQGQETQYF
d_call: -; v_call: TRBV7-2; j_call: TRBJ2-3; clone_size: few; cdr3_nt: TGTGCCAGCAGCTTAGGACAGCTCCAGGCAGATACGCAGTATTTT; cdr3_aa: CASSLGQLQADTQYF
d_call: TRBD1; v_call: TRBV30; j_call: TRBJ1-2; clone_size: -; cdr3_nt: TGTGCCTGGAGAGGGACAGGGAGGTACTATGGCTACACCTTC; cdr3_aa: CAWRGTGRYYGYTF
d_call: TRBD2; v_call: TRBV6-2/TRBV6-3; j_call: TRBJ2-7; clone_size: -; cdr3_nt: TGTGCCAGCAGTTACTCGCTAGCGGGAAACTACGAGCAGTACTTC; cdr3_aa: CASSYSLAGNYEQYF
d_call: TRBD1; v_call: TRBV28; j_call: TRBJ1-3; clone_size: -; cdr3_nt: TGTGCCAGCTGGACAGGAACTCTGGGAAACACCATATATTTT; cdr3_aa: CASWTGTLGNTIYF
d_call: -; v_call: TRBV6-2/TRBV6-3; j_call: TRBJ2-7; clone_size: -; cdr3_nt: TGTGCCAGCAGTTTATCTAGGCTCTACGAGCAGTACTTC; cdr3_aa: CASSLSRLYEQYF
d_call: -; v_call: TRBV7-9; j_call: TRBJ2-2; clone_size: -; cdr3_nt: TGTGTCAGCAGCTTGGGGCAGGGGCGCACCGGGGAGCTGTTTTTT; cdr3_aa: CVSSLGQGRTGELFF
d_call: -; v_call: TRBV6-5; j_call: TRBJ1-1; clone_size: few; cdr3_nt: TGTGCCAGCAGTTACTCCCCGGGGATGAACACTGAAGCTTTCTTT; cdr3_aa: CASSYSPGMNTEAFF
d_call: -; v_call: TRBV2; j_call: TRBJ2-5; clone_size: few; cdr3_nt: TGTGCCAGCAGTGAAAGTTTGGAGACCCAGTACTTC; cdr3_aa: CASSESLETQYF
d_call: -; v_call: TRBV20-1; j_call: TRBJ2-7; clone_size: -; cdr3_nt: TGCAGTGCCGTCCCTATAATCGCCCCGAACATTGAGCAGTACTTC; cdr3_aa: CSAVPIIAPNIEQYF
d_call: TRBD2; v_call: TRBV19; j_call: TRBJ2-3; clone_size: few; cdr3_nt: TGTGCCAGTAGTATAGCTGGGGCTAGCGGGGGGAACACAGATACGCAGTATTTT; cdr3_aa: CASSIAGASGGNTDTQYF
d_call: TRBD1; v_call: TRBV6-5; j_call: TRBJ1-2; clone_size: -; cdr3_nt: TGTGCCAGCAGTTCTCGCGGACAGGGGCACGGCTACACCTTC; cdr3_aa: CASSSRGQGHGYTF
d_call: -; v_call: TRBV12-3/TRBV12-4; j_call: TRBJ1-3; clone_size: few; cdr3_nt: TGTGCCACCGTTAAACGGGGGTACGGAAACACCATATATTTT; cdr3_aa: CATVKRGYGNTIYF
d_call: -; v_call: TRBV7-2; j_call: TRBJ2-4; clone_size: -; cdr3_nt: TGTGCCAGCAGCCCCGGAGGGGACAAAAACATTCAGTACTTC; cdr3_aa: CASSPGGDKNIQYF
d_call: TRBD2; v_call: TRBV12-3/TRBV12-4; j_call: TRBJ2-2; clone_size: few; cdr3_nt: TGCGCCAGCAGCTTAGCGGGAGGAGGCACCGGGGAGCTGTTTTTT; cdr3_aa: CASSLAGGGTGELFF
d_call: -; v_call: TRBV12-3/TRBV12-4; j_call: TRBJ1-6; clone_size: few; cdr3_nt: TGTGCCAGCAGTTTAGTCAGTAATTCACCCCTCCACTTT; cdr3_aa: CASSLVSNSPLHF
d_call: TRBD2; v_call: TRBV3-1; j_call: TRBJ2-7; clone_size: few; cdr3_nt: TGTGCCAGCAGCCCTGATCACACCGGGACTAGCGGGAGATCCTACGAGCAGTACTTC; cdr3_aa: CASSPDHTGTSGRSYEQYF
d_call: TRBD1; v_call: TRBV28; j_call: TRBJ2-7; clone_size: -; cdr3_nt: TGTGCCAGCAGGGCGACAGGGAAGATCTACGAGCAGTACTTC; cdr3_aa: CASRATGKIYEQYF
d_call: TRBD1; v_call: TRBV7-8; j_call: TRBJ1-1; clone_size: few; cdr3_nt: TGTGCCAGCACCGCGGGGGACAGAATGAACACTGAAGCTTTCTTT; cdr3_aa: CASTAGDRMNTEAFF
d_call: TRBD1; v_call: TRBV20-1; j_call: TRBJ2-7; clone_size: -; cdr3_nt: TGCAGTGCTATTGAATTGGACAGGGCCTACGAGCAGTACTTC; cdr3_aa: CSAIELDRAYEQYF
d_call: -; v_call: TRBV9; j_call: TRBJ2-2; clone_size: -; cdr3_nt: TGTGCCAGCAGCGTAGAGGCTAGCGAAGTCGGGGAGCTGTTTTTT; cdr3_aa: CASSVEASEVGELFF
d_call: -; v_call: TRBV6-5; j_call: TRBJ1-1; clone_size: -; cdr3_nt: TGTGCCAGCAGTTACTCAGGAGGGGCGAGGACTGAAGCTTTCTTT; cdr3_aa: CASSYSGGARTEAFF
d_call: -; v_call: TRBV20-1; j_call: TRBJ1-3; clone_size: -; cdr3_nt: TGCAGTGCTAGGAGGAGGGTTCCTGGAAACACCATATATTTT; cdr3_aa: CSARRRVPGNTIYF
d_call: -; v_call: TRBV20-1; j_call: TRBJ1-1; clone_size: few; cdr3_nt: TGCAGTGCTAGCCTGGACAGGAACACTGAAGCTTTCTTT; cdr3_aa: CSASLDRNTEAFF
d_call: -; v_call: TRBV6-1; j_call: TRBJ2-5; clone_size: -; cdr3_nt: TGTGCCAGCAGTGTGGAGGGGTCCAGGAAAGAGACCCAGTACTTC; cdr3_aa: CASSVEGSRKETQYF
d_call: -; v_call: TRBV5-1; j_call: TRBJ2-7; clone_size: few; cdr3_nt: TGCGCCAGCAGCCAGCTAGCCACTTTAGAGCAGTACTTC; cdr3_aa: CASSQLATLEQYF
d_call: -; v_call: TRBV28; j_call: TRBJ2-4; clone_size: few; cdr3_nt: TGTGCCAGATCCCATGCGAGCGGGCAAGCCAAAAACATTCAGTACTTC; cdr3_aa: CARSHASGQAKNIQYF
d_call: TRBD1; v_call: TRBV20-1; j_call: TRBJ1-3; clone_size: -; cdr3_nt: TGCAGTGCTAGAGAGGGGACAGCCGGAAACACCATATATTTT; cdr3_aa: CSAREGTAGNTIYF
d_call: -; v_call: TRBV6-2/TRBV6-3; j_call: TRBJ2-2; clone_size: -; cdr3_nt: TGTGCCAGCAGCTGGACAGCAATAATAACGAACACCGGGGAGCTGTTTTTT; cdr3_aa: CASSWTAIITNTGELFF
d_call: -; v_call: TRBV20-1; j_call: TRBJ2-5; clone_size: -; cdr3_nt: TGCAGTGCCTCACCCGTCCAGCGGGAGACCCAGTACTTC; cdr3_aa: CSASPVQRETQYF
d_call: TRBD1; v_call: TRBV28; j_call: TRBJ1-6; clone_size: -; cdr3_nt: TGTGCCAGCAGTTCACCGGGGACAGGGGATTCACCCCTCCACTTT; cdr3_aa: CASSSPGTGDSPLHF
d_call: -; v_call: TRBV19; j_call: TRBJ2-3; clone_size: -; cdr3_nt: TGTGCCAGTAGTATCCCGGCCGAGACAGATACGCAGTATTTT; cdr3_aa: CASSIPAETDTQYF
d_call: TRBD1; v_call: TRBV6-5; j_call: TRBJ1-5; clone_size: few; cdr3_nt: TGTGCCAGCAGTTACTCGGACAGGGATCAGCCCCAGCATTTT; cdr3_aa: CASSYSDRDQPQHF
d_call: TRBD1; v_call: TRBV28; j_call: TRBJ2-2; clone_size: -; cdr3_nt: TGTGCCAGCAGCTCGACGGGACAGGGTTGGTCTGTAAAGGAGGCCGGGGAGCTGTTTTTT; cdr3_aa: CASSSTGQGWSVKEAGELFF
d_call: -; v_call: TRBV18; j_call: TRBJ1-5; clone_size: many; cdr3_nt: TGTGCCAGCAGCCCCGACAGAAATCAGCCCCAGCATTTT; cdr3_aa: CASSPDRNQPQHF
d_call: TRBD2; v_call: TRBV6-2/TRBV6-3; j_call: TRBJ2-2; clone_size: -; cdr3_nt: TGTGCCTGCAGTTACTATACTAGCGCGAACACCGGGGAGCTGTTTTTT; cdr3_aa: CACSYYTSANTGELFF
d_call: -; v_call: TRBV29-1; j_call: TRBJ2-7; clone_size: few; cdr3_nt: TGCAGCGTTAAAATCGGGGGCTACGAGCAGTACTTC; cdr3_aa: CSVKIGGYEQYF
d_call: -; v_call: TRBV12-3/TRBV12-4; j_call: TRBJ2-5; clone_size: -; cdr3_nt: TGTGCCAGCAGTTTAAGTAGCAAGGAGACCCAGTACTTC; cdr3_aa: CASSLSSKETQYF
d_call: -; v_call: TRBV5-5; j_call: TRBJ1-5; clone_size: few; cdr3_nt: TGTGCCAGCAGCTTTCGGGAGCATCAGCCCCAGCATTTT; cdr3_aa: CASSFREHQPQHF
d_call: TRBD1; v_call: TRBV5-5; j_call: TRBJ2-1; clone_size: -; cdr3_nt: TGTGCCAGCAGTCGCGTTGGACAGGGAGTAAACAATGAGCAGTTCTTC; cdr3_aa: CASSRVGQGVNNEQFF
d_call: TRBD1; v_call: TRBV29-1; j_call: TRBJ2-2; clone_size: few; cdr3_nt: TGCAGCGTTGCTCTCGGGACAGGGGCAACCGGGGAGCTGTTTTTT; cdr3_aa: CSVALGTGATGELFF
d_call: -; v_call: TRBV28; j_call: TRBJ2-1; clone_size: few; cdr3_nt: TGTGCCAGCAGTACCAAGGTTGATGGTGAAGATGAGCAGTTCTTC; cdr3_aa: CASSTKVDGEDEQFF
d_call: TRBD1; v_call: TRBV28; j_call: TRBJ1-6; clone_size: few; cdr3_nt: TGTGCCACCCGGACAGGAGGGAGTTCACCCCTCCACTTT; cdr3_aa: CATRTGGSSPLHF
d_call: TRBD2; v_call: TRBV6-1; j_call: TRBJ2-1; clone_size: -; cdr3_nt: TGTGCCAGCAGTGAGGGGGGACTAGAGATCAATGAGCAGTTCTTC; cdr3_aa: CASSEGGLEINEQFF
d_call: TRBD2; v_call: TRBV7-2; j_call: TRBJ2-3; clone_size: -; cdr3_nt: TGTGCCAGCAGCTTACCTAGCGGGAGGGTCGGGGCAGATACGCAGTATTTT; cdr3_aa: CASSLPSGRVGADTQYF
d_call: -; v_call: TRBV6-6; j_call: TRBJ2-3; clone_size: -; cdr3_nt: TGTGCCCTTGGGTGGGATACGCAGTATTTT; cdr3_aa: CALGWDTQYF
d_call: TRBD2; v_call: TRBV12-3/TRBV12-4; j_call: TRBJ2-3; clone_size: many; cdr3_nt: TGTGCCAGCAGCCCGGGACTAGCCCCAGATACGCAGTATTTT; cdr3_aa: CASSPGLAPDTQYF
d_call: TRBD2; v_call: TRBV7-8; j_call: TRBJ2-3; clone_size: -; cdr3_nt: TGTGCCAGCAGCTCCCGACTAGCGGGGGGCTACACAGATACGCAGTATTTT; cdr3_aa: CASSSRLAGGYTDTQYF
d_call: -; v_call: TRBV5-1; j_call: TRBJ2-5; clone_size: many; cdr3_nt: TGCGCCAGCAGCTTAAGAGCCAGCGAGACCCAGTACTTC; cdr3_aa: CASSLRASETQYF
d_call: TRBD1; v_call: TRBV24-1; j_call: TRBJ2-2; clone_size: -; cdr3_nt: TGTGCCATCAGTGATTTGACAGGGGAGATGGCCGGGGAGCTGTTTTTT; cdr3_aa: CAISDLTGEMAGELFF
d_call: -; v_call: TRBV29-1; j_call: TRBJ2-1; clone_size: few; cdr3_nt: TGCAGCGCCACCCCCGCTAACTCCTACAATGAGCAGTTCTTC; cdr3_aa: CSATPANSYNEQFF
d_call: -; v_call: TRBV27; j_call: TRBJ2-1; clone_size: few; cdr3_nt: TGTGCCAGCAGTTCCCGTCGGACGGGAAGCTCCTACAATGAGCAGTTCTTC; cdr3_aa: CASSSRRTGSSYNEQFF
d_call: -; v_call: TRBV5-1; j_call: TRBJ2-3; clone_size: many; cdr3_nt: TGCGCCAGCAGCGTGTGGGGACGAGATACGCAGTATTTT; cdr3_aa: CASSVWGRDTQYF